This T cell receptor (beta chain) comes out of a study of tumor-infiltrating lymphocytes in primary liver carcinoma. This clonotype was recorded at least ten times. Germline CDR1 reads MDHEN; CDR2 reads SYDVKM. V dropped 6 bases and J dropped 1 base, with 15 bases sitting between them. This CDR3 spans 15 amino acids. With a constant-region primer, TCR beta cDNA was made from 450 to 500 ng of total RNA. Each TCR beta library was derived from three nested multiplex PCR rounds that employed slightly modified ARM-PCR. A C-beta reverse primer was combined with TRBV1-TRBV30 forward primers in the first two PCR rounds, and each round had roughly 9 cycles. TCRdb reprocessed the multiplex PCR reads via MiXCR and lists one record per CDR3 protein. The data show fewer than 350,000 distinct CDR3 sequences, about 62% seen once. They got blood RNA out of unsorted whole blood and also pulled out germline DNA. Enrolled patients were chronically infected with HBV and treatment-naive.

This clonotype was sampled from a middle-aged man with primary liver carcinoma and hepatitis B virus infection. The sequenced sample was peripheral blood. The chain recombines TRBV28 with TRBJ1-1; tentative D call: TRBD1 (6 bases). The DNA for the CDR3 is TGTGCCAGCAGAGTTGGGGGCAACGGGAACACTGAAGCTTTCTTT. Its translation is CASRVGGNGNTEAFF.